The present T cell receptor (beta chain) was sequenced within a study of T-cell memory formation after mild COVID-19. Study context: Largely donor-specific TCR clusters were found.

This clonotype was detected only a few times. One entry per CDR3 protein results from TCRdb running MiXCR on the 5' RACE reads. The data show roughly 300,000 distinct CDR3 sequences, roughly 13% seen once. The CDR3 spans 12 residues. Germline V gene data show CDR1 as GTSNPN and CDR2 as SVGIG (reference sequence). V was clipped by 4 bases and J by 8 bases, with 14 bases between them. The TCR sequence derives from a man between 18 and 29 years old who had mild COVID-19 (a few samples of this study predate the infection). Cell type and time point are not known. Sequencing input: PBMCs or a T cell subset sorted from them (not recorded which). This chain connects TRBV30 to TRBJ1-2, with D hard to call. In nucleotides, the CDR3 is TGTGCCTGGAACATCGCGGACGGGGGCTACACCTTC. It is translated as CAWNIADGGYTF.